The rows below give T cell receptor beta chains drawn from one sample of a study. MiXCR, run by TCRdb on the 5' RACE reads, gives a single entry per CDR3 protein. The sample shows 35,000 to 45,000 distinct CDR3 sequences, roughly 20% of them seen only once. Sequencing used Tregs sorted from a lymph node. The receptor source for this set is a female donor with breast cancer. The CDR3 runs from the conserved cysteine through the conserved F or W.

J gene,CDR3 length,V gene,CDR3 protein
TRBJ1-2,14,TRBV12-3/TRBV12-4,CASSFRVANYGYTF
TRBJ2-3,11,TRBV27,CASSLFGTQYF
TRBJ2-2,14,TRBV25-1,CASSARDGTGELFF
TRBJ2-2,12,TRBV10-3,CAIRRNTGERFF
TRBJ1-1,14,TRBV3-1,CASSQEGVPAEAFF
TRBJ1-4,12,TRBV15,CATLFAGEKLFF
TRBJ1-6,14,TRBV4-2,CASSHSITGSPLHF
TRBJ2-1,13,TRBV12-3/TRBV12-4,CASSLGVVNEQFF
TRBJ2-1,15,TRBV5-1,CASSLAVTGDNEQFF
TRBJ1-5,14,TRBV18,CASSPARFDQPQHF